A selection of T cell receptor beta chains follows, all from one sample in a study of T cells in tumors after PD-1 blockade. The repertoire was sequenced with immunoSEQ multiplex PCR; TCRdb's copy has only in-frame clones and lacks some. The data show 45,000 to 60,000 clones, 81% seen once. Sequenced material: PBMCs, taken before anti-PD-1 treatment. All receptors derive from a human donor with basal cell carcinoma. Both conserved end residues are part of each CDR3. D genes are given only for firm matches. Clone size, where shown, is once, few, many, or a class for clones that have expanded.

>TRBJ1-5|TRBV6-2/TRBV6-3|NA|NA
TGTGCCAGCAGTTACTCACGGGTTCAGCCCCAGCATTTT
CASSYSRVQPQHF
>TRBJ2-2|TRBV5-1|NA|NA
TGCGCCAGCAGCTTGGAGCTAGCTAACGCGAACACCGGGGAGCTGTTTTTT
CASSLELANANTGELFF
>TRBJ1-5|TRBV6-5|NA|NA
TGTGCCAGCAGCGCAGTGGGACTCAATCAGCCCCAGCATTTT
CASSAVGLNQPQHF
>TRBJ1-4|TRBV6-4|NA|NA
TGTGCCAGCAGTGACCCCCTGGCGGGGTTTGAAAAACTGTTTTTT
CASSDPLAGFEKLFF
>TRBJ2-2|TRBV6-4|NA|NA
TGTGCCAGCAGGGATAGGGATGACACCGGGGAGCTGTTTTTT
CASRDRDDTGELFF
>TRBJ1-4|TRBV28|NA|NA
TGTGCCAGCAGTTTAGGACAGCGGAATGAAAAACTGTTTTTT
CASSLGQRNEKLFF
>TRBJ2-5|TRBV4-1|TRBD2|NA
TGCGCCAGCAGCCGGGGACTAGCGGGGGGGACCCAAGAGACCCAGTACTTC
CASSRGLAGGTQETQYF
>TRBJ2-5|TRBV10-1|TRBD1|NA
TGCGCCAGCAGGGCGGGGACAGGGGGCGAGGAGACCCAGTACTTC
CASRAGTGGEETQYF
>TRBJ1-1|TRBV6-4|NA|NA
TGTGCCAGCAGTGACTCTTGGAGATCACGGAACACTGAAGCTTTCTTT
CASSDSWRSRNTEAFF
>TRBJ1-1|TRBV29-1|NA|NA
TGCAGCGTTGAGAGGAGGCAGAACACTGAAGCTTTCTTT
CSVERRQNTEAFF
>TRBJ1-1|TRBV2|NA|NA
TGTGCCAGCAGTACAGGGATGGGCACTGAAGCTTTCTTT
CASSTGMGTEAFF
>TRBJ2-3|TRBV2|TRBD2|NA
TGTGCCAGCAGTGAACCGATAGTTAGGGAGACTAGCGGGGAGGATACGCAGTATTTT
CASSEPIVRETSGEDTQYF
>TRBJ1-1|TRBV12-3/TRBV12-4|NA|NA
TGTGCCAGCAGTTTAAAGGTCCCTCTGGGTGCTTTCTTT
CASSLKVPLGAFF
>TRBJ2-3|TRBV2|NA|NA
TGTGCCAGCAGTGACGGGCAGACAGATACGCAGTATTTT
CASSDGQTDTQYF
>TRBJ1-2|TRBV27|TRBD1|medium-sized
TGTGCCAGCAGGTCCGGGACAGGGTTTGGGGGCTACACCTTC
CASRSGTGFGGYTF
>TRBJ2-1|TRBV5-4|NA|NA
TGTGCCAGCAGCTACAGGATCCACAATGAGCAGTTCTTC
CASSYRIHNEQFF
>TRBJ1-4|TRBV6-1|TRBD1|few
TGTGCCAGCAGTGAAGATGGCGGTGGGACAGGGTATGAAAAACTGTTTTTT
CASSEDGGGTGYEKLFF
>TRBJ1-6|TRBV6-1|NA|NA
TGTGCCAGCAGTGAACGTTCCCAGGTCCCAAATTCACCCCTCCACTTT
CASSERSQVPNSPLHF
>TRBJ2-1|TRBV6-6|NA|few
TGTGCCAGCAGTTACTCTGACAGAGAGCAGTTCTTC
CASSYSDREQFF
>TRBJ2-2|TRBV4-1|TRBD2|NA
TGCGCCAGCAGCCCTAGCGGGGGGGCGTTGAACACCGGGGAGCTGTTTTTT
CASSPSGGALNTGELFF
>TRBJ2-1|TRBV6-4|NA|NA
TGTGCCAGCAGTGACTCCGGGAATGAGCAGTTCTTC
CASSDSGNEQFF
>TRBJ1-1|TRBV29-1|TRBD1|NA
TGCAGCGTCGTGGGGCGACAGGGCCGGAACACTGAAGCTTTCTTT
CSVVGRQGRNTEAFF
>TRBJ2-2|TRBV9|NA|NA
TGTGCCAGCACCTTAGAATTCTCAGCTGGGGAGCTGTTTTTT
CASTLEFSAGELFF
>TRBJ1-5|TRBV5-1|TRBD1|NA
TGCGCCAGCAGCCCTGGGACAGGGAGAAATCAGCCCCAGCATTTT
CASSPGTGRNQPQHF
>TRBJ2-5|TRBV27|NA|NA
TGTGCCAGCAGTTTATCTGGGGGGGACAAAGAGACCCAGTACTTC
CASSLSGGDKETQYF
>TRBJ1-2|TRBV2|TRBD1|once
TGTGCCAGCAGTCCGCCCCCGGGACAGGGGGATGGAAACTATGGCTACACCTTC
CASSPPPGQGDGNYGYTF
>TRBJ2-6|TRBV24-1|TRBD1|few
TGTGCCACCAGTGATTCCGCACAGGGGGATGGGGCCAACGTCCTGACTTTC
CATSDSAQGDGANVLTF
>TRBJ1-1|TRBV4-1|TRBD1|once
TGCGCCAGCAGCCAAGAAAGGGACAGGCCCGCTTTCTTT
CASSQERDRPAFF
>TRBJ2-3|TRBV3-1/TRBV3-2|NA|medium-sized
TGTGCCAGCAGAGCTAGCACAGATACGCAGTATTTT
CASRASTDTQYF
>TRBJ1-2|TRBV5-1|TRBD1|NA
TGCGCCAGCAGCCCCCGGGACAGGCCCTATGGCTACACCTTC
CASSPRDRPYGYTF
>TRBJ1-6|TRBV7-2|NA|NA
TGTGCCAGCAGCCGGACCGCGGCGGGTAATTCACCCCTCCACTTT
CASSRTAAGNSPLHF
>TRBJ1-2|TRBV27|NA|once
TGTGCCAGCTGGACGGGACTTTATGGCTACACCTTC
CASWTGLYGYTF
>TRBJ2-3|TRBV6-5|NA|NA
TGTGCCAGCAGTTACTCCTCGCGGGGTCGCACAGATACGCAGTATTTT
CASSYSSRGRTDTQYF
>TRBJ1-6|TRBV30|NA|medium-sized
TGTGCCTGGAGCAGGCCGGGCCGGCCCCTCCACTTT
CAWSRPGRPLHF
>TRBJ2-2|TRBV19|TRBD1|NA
TGTGCCAGTAGTATCAGGGACAGGGGGAACACCGGGGAGCTGTTTTTT
CASSIRDRGNTGELFF
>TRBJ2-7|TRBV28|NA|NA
TGTGCAACCGGGACTTTTGAGCAGTACTTC
CATGTFEQYF
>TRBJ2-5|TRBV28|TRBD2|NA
TGTGCCAGCAGTTTATCGGGACTAGTGGAGACCCAGTACTTC
CASSLSGLVETQYF
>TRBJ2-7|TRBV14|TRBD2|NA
TGTGCCAGCAGCCAAGGGGCGGGGGTCTACGAGCAGTACTTC
CASSQGAGVYEQYF
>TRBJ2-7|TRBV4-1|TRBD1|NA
TGCGCCAGCAGCCAAGTGACCGGGACAGGGGGCGAGCAGTACTTC
CASSQVTGTGGEQYF
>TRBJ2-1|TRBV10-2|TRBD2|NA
TGCGCCAGCGGGATCAGCGGGGGGTACAATGAGCAGTTCTTC
CASGISGGYNEQFF
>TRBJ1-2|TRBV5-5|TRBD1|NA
TGTGCCAGCAGCTTGGTTACAGGGGTATATGGCTACACCTTC
CASSLVTGVYGYTF
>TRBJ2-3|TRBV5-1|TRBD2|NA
TGCGCCAGCAGCCCCTTACTAGCGGGGTCCACAGATACGCAGTATTTT
CASSPLLAGSTDTQYF
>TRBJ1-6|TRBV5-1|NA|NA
TGCGCCAGCAGCCTTTCTCCACCCCCACCTCGAAATTCACCCCTCCACTTT
CASSLSPPPPRNSPLHF
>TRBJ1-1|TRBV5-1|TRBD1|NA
TGCGCCAGCAGCCTCGGGACAGGGGGTTTCAGCACTGAAGCTTTCTTT
CASSLGTGGFSTEAFF
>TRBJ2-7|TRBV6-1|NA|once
TGTGCCAGCAGTGAAGTCGTCCAACACTACGAGCAGTACTTC
CASSEVVQHYEQYF
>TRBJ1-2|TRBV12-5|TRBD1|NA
TGTGCTAGTGGTTTGGGACAGGGAGGCGCTAACTATGGCTACACCTTC
CASGLGQGGANYGYTF
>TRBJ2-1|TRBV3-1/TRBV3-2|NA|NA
TGTGCCAGCACCCAGGAGGGGGGTTCCAATGAGCAGTTCTTC
CASTQEGGSNEQFF
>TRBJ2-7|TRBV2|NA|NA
TGTGCCAGCAAAGAGGGATCCTACGAGCAGTACTTC
CASKEGSYEQYF
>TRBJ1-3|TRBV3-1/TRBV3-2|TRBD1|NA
TGTGCCAGCAGCCCTGGCAGGGGGACCTTGATCTCTGGAAACACCATATATTTT
CASSPGRGTLISGNTIYF
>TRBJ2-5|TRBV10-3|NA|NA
TGTGCCATCAAGGGGCCCCAAGAGACCCAGTACTTC
CAIKGPQETQYF
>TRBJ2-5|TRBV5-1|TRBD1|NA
TGCGCCAGCAGCTTAACAGGGGAAGAGACCCAGTACTTC
CASSLTGEETQYF
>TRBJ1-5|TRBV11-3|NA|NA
TGTGCCAGCAGGGAGCCCCAGCATTTT
CASREPQHF
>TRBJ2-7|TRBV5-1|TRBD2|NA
TGCGCCAGCAGCGTAGCGGGGGAACCCTACGAGCAGTACTTC
CASSVAGEPYEQYF
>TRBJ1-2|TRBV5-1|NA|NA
TGCGCCAGCAGCAACCTTCCCTCTCCGACTAACTATGGCTACACCTTC
CASSNLPSPTNYGYTF
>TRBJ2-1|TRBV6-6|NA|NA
TGTGCCAGCAGCCCTGGCAAGGGGGTTAACAATGAGCAGTTCTTC
CASSPGKGVNNEQFF
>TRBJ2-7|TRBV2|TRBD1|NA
TGTGCCAGCACCCGCATCGGCAGGGGGATCTACGAGCAGTACTTC
CASTRIGRGIYEQYF
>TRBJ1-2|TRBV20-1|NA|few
TGCAGTGTGGGACCTAACTATGGCTACACCTTC
CSVGPNYGYTF
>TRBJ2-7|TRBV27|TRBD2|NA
TGTGCCAGCAGAAAAACGGGGGGGCCTTCCTACGAGCAGTACTTC
CASRKTGGPSYEQYF
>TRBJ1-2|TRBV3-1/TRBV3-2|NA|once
TGTGCCAGCAGCCAAGCGAATAGGGACTATGGCTACACCTTC
CASSQANRDYGYTF
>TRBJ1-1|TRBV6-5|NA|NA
TGTGCCAGCAGTTCGGACCGCGTCGGAGCTTTCTTT
CASSSDRVGAFF